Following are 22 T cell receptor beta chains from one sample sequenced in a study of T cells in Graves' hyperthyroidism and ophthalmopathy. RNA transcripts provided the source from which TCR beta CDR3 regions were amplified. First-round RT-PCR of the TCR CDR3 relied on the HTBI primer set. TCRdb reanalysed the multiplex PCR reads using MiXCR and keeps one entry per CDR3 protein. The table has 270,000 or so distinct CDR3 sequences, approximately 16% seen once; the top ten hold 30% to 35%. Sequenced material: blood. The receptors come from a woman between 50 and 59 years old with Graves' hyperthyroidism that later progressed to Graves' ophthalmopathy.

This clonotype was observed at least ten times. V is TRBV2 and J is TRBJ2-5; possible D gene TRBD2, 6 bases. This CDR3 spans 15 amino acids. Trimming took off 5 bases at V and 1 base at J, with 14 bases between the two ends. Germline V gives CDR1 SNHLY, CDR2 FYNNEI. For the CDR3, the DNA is TGTGCCAGCAGTAGGGACTTTACCGGCCAAGAGACCCAGTACTTC. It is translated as CASSRDFTGQETQYF.

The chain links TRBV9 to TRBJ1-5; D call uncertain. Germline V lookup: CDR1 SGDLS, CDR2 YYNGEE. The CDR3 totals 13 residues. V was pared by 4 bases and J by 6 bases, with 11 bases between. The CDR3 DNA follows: TGTGCCAGCAGCATAGACATCTGTCAGCCCCAGCATTTT. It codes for CASSIDICQPQHF. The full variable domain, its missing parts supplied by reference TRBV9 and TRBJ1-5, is DSGVTQTPKHLITATGQRVTLRCSPRSGDLSVYWYQQSLDQGLQFLIQYYNGEERAKGNILERFSAQQFPDLHSELNLSSLELGDSALYFCASSIDICQPQHFGDGTRLSIL.

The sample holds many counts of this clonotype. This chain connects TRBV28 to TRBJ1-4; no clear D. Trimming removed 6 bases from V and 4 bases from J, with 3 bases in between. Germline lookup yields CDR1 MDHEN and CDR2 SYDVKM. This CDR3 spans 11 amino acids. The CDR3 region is CASRSNEKLFF. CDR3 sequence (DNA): TGTGCCAGCAGGAGTAATGAAAAACTGTTTTTT.

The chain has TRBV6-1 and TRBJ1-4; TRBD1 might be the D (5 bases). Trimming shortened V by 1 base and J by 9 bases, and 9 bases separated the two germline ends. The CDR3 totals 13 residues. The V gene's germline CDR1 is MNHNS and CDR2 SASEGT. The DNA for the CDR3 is TGTGCCAGCAGTGAAGGGGGCCCCCAAAAACTGTTTTTT. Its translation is CASSEGGPQKLFF.

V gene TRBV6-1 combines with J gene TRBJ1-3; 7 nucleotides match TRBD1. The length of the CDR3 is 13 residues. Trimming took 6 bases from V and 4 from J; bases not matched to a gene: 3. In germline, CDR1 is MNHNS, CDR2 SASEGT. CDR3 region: CASRTGPGNTIYF. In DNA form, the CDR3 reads TGTGCCAGCAGGACAGGGCCCGGAAACACCATATATTTT.

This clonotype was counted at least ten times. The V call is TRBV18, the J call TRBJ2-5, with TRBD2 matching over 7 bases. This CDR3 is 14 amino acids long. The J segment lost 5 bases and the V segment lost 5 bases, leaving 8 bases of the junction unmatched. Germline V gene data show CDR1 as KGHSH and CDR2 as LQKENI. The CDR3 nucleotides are TGTGCCAGCTCATTCGGTCTCGGGGGGGAGACCCAGTACTTC. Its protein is CASSFGLGGETQYF.

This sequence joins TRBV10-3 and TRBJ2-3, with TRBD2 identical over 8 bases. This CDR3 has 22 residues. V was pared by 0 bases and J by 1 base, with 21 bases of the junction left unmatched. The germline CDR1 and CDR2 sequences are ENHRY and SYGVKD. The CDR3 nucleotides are TGTGCCATCAGTGAGTCTTGGAGGTCTGGGGCGGGAGGAAGAAAAGGCACAGATACGCAGTATTTT. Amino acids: CAISESWRSGAGGRKGTDTQYF.

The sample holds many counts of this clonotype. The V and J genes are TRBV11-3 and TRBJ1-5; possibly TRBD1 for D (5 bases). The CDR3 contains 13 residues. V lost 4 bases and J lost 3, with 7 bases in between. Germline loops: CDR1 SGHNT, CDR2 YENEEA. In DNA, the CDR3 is TGTGCCAGCAGCTCAGGGCCCAATCAGCCCCAGCATTTT. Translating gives CASSSGPNQPQHF.

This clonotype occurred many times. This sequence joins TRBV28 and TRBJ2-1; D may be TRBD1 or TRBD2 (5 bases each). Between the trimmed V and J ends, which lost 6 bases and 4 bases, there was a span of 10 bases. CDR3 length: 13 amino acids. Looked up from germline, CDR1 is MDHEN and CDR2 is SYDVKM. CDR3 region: CASRLGPYNEQFF. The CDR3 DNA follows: TGTGCCAGCAGATTGGGACCGTACAATGAGCAGTTCTTC.

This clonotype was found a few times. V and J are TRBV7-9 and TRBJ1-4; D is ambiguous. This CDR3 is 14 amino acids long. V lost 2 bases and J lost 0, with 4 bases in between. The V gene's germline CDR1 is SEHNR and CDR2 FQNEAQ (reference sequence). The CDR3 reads CASSLKATNEKLFF. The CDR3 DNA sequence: TGTGCCAGCAGCTTAAAGGCAACTAATGAAAAACTGTTTTTT.

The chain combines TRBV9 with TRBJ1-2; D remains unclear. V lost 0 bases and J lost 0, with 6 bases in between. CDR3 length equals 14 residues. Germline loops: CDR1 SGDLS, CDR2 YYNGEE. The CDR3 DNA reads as TGTGCCAGCAGCGTAGCTCGGACTAACTATGGCTACACCTTC. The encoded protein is CASSVARTNYGYTF.

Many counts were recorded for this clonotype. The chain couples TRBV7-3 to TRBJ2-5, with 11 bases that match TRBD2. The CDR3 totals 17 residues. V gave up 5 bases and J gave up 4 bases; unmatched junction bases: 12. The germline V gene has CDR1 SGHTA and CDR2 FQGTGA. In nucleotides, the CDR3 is TGTGCCAGCAGCCCCCCTACTAGCGGGAGTGATCGAGAGACCCAGTACTTC. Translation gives CASSPPTSGSDRETQYF.

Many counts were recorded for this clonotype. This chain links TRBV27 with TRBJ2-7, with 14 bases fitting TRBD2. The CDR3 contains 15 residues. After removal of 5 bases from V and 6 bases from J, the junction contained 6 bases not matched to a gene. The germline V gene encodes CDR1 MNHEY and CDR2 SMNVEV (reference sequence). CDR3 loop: CASSSPGLAGVEQYF. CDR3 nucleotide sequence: TGTGCCAGCAGTAGTCCGGGACTAGCGGGAGTCGAGCAGTACTTC.

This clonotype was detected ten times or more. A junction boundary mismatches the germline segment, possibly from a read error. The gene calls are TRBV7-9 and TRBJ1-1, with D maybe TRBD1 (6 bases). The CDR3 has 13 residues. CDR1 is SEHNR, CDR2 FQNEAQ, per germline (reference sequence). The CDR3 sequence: CASSLGGGTEAFF. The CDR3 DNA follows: TGTGCCAGCAGTTTAGGGGGGGGGACTGAAGCTTTCTTT.

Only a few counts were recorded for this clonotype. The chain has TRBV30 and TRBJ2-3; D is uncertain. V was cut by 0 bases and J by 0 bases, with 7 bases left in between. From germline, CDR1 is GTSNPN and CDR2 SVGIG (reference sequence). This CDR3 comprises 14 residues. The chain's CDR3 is CAWSVAVSTDTQYF. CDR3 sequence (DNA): TGTGCCTGGAGTGTAGCCGTTAGCACAGATACGCAGTATTTT.

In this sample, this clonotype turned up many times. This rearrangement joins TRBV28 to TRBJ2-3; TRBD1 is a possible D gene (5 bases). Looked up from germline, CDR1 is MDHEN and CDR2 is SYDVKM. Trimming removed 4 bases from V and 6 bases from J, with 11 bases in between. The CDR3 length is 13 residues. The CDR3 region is CASSSGLGDTQYF. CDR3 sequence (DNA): TGTGCCAGCAGTTCAGGGTTAGGGGATACGCAGTATTTT. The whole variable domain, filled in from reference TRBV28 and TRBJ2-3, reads DVKVTQSSRYLVKRTGEKVFLECVQDMDHENMFWYRQDPGLGLRLIYFSYDVKMKEKGDIPEGYSVSREKKERFSLILESASTNQTSMYLCASSSGLGDTQYFGPGTRLTVL.

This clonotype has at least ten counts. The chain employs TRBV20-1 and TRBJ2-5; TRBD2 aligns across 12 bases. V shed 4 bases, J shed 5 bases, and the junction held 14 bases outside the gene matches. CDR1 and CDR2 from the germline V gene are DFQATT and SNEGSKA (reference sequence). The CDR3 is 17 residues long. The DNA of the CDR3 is TGCAGTGCTACCCGGACTAGCGGGACGGGGATAGTTGAGACCCAGTACTTC. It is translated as CSATRTSGTGIVETQYF.

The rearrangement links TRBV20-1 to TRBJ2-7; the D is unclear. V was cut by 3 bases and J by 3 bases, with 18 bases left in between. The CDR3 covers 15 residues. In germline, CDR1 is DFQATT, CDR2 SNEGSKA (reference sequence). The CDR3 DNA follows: TGCAGTGCTAGTCCGTCTCCGGGCCGAAACTACGAGCAGTACTTC. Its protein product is CSASPSPGRNYEQYF.

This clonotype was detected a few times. CDR3 protein: CASSLPPRASSSTDTQYF. The CDR3 nucleotides are TGCGCCAGCAGCCTCCCCCCCCGGGCTTCCTCTAGCACAGATACGCAGTATTTT. The chain is built from TRBV5-1 and TRBJ2-3; D gene unclear. The CDR3 loop spans 18 amino acids. Trimming took off 4 bases at V and 0 bases at J, with 21 bases between the two ends. Germline V gene sequence: CDR1 SGHRS, CDR2 YFSETQ.

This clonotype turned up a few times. CDR3 in amino acids: CASTEGSNQPQHF. CDR3 DNA: TGTGCCAGCACCGAGGGTAGCAATCAGCCCCAGCATTTT. The chain couples TRBV6-1 to TRBJ1-5; unclear D gene. This CDR3 contains 13 residues. V gave up 7 bases and J gave up 0 bases, with 7 bases separating them. The germline CDR1 and CDR2 sequences are MNHNS and SASEGT.

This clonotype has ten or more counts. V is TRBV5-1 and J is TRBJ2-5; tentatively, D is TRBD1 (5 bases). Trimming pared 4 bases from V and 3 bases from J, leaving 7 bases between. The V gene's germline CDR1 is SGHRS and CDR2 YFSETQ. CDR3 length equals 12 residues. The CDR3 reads CASSVTEETQYF. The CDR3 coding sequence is TGCGCCAGCAGCGTGACAGAAGAGACCCAGTACTTC.

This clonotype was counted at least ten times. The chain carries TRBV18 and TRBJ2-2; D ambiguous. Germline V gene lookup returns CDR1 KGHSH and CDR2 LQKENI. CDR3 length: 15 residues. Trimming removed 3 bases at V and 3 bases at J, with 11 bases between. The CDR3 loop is CASSPRKGYTGELFF. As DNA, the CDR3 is TGTGCCAGCTCACCCCGGAAGGGATACACCGGGGAGCTGTTTTTT.